The 14 T cell receptor beta chains in this list originate from one sample, sequenced in a study of CD4 T cells in relation to SARS-CoV-2 and coronaviruses. Using immunoSEQ multiplex PCR, the repertoire was profiled, and TCRdb retains in-frame clones only, with some absent. The sample records around 62,000 clones, 94% being singletons. The unexposed donors gave CD4+ T cells in about 2011-2018, prior to COVID-19. Sequencing was performed on naive CD4+ T cells from PBMCs. Subset described: naive CD4+ T cells isolated by negative enrichment. These receptors were obtained from a human donor in good health.

The chain employs TRBV10-1 and TRBJ1-3; no definite D call. Trimming took 5 bases from V and 0 from J, leaving 5 bases between them. Germline assignment: CDR1 WNHNN and CDR2 SYGVQD (reference sequence). This CDR3 contains 13 residues. Written as DNA, the CDR3 is TGCGCCAGCAGTACCCGCTCTGGAAACACCATATATTTT. Its protein is CASSTRSGNTIYF.

This rearrangement joins TRBV6-6 to TRBJ2-3; the D is unclear. CDR1 and CDR2 (germline): MNHNY, SVGAGI (reference sequence). With 6 bases removed from V and 2 bases from J, the gap between germline ends came to 15 bases. This CDR3 spans 15 amino acids. CDR3: CASSPPLTFTDTQYF. CDR3 coding DNA: TGTGCCAGCAGCCCCCCGCTGACCTTCACAGATACGCAGTATTTT.

This clone is a singleton in its sample. The chain has TRBV28 and TRBJ2-3; 11 bases fit TRBD2. V trimming: 6 bases; J trimming: 9 bases; junction bases outside the gene matches: 11. CDR1 and CDR2 (germline): MDHEN, SYDVKM. This CDR3 is built from 15 residues. As DNA, the CDR3 is TGTGCCAGCAGATTTAGCGGGAGGGGATCAGGGACGCAGTATTTT. This translates into CASRFSGRGSGTQYF.

Written as DNA, the CDR3 is TGTGCCAGCAGCCGCGAAGGATACGAGCAGTACTTC. This gives the protein CASSREGYEQYF. The rearrangement links TRBV3-1 (or the pseudogene TRBV3-2) to TRBJ2-7, with unresolved D. This CDR3 has 12 residues. CDR1 and CDR2 (germline): LGHDT, YNNKEL (reference sequence). Trimming stripped 4 bases from V and 4 bases from J, with 8 bases between.

The sample holds one count of this clone. This chain uses TRBV11-2 with TRBJ2-1; 9 bases fit TRBD2. The CDR3 length is 18 residues. Germline loops: CDR1 SGHAT, CDR2 FQNNGV. Trimming cost V 4 bases and J 7 bases; bases outside gene matches: 17. In nucleotides, the CDR3 is TGTGCCAGCAGCTCTAGGACTAGCGAGACAGTTGGTCGGAATGAGCAGTTCTTC. It translates to CASSSRTSETVGRNEQFF.

The gene calls are TRBV19 and TRBJ2-1; 12 nucleotides align to TRBD2. Germline V gene lookup returns CDR1 LNHDA and CDR2 SQIVND (reference sequence). This CDR3 has 20 amino acids. The V segment lost 3 bases and the J segment 4 bases; nucleotides outside the gene matches: 16. In nucleotides, the CDR3 is TGTGCCAGTAGTATTAGGGGCCAAACTAGCGGGAGGCCGGGATACAATGAGCAGTTCTTC. Its protein is CASSIRGQTSGRPGYNEQFF.

The V gene is TRBV10-3, the J gene TRBJ2-3, with 8 nucleotides matching TRBD2. The ends lost 3 bases at V and 6 bases at J; junction bases unmatched: 14. Germline-derived CDR1 and CDR2 are ENHRY and SYGVKD. This CDR3 has 17 residues. The CDR3 coding sequence is TGTGCCATCAGTGACCGGCCTAGCGGGTTCCCCCGTGATACGCAGTATTTT. This gives the protein CAISDRPSGFPRDTQYF.

This clone showed up just once. The DNA for the CDR3 is TGTGCCAGTAGTATCGCCAGGGACTTCTATAATTCACCCCTCCACTTT. Amino acid sequence: CASSIARDFYNSPLHF. The chain combines TRBV19 with TRBJ1-6; D might be TRBD1 (5 bases). V gave up 3 bases and J gave up 3 bases, with 12 bases separating them. This CDR3 has 16 residues. The germline V gene has CDR1 LNHDA and CDR2 SQIVND (reference sequence).

In this sample, this clone turned up a few times. This sequence joins TRBV21-1 and TRBJ1-1. TRBV21-1 is deemed a pseudogene. The CDR3 is 15 residues long. CDR3 sequence reads: CASSKDSGRNTEAFF. As DNA, the CDR3 is TGTGCCAGCAGCAAAGACTCGGGAAGGAACACTGAAGCTTTCTTT.

This clone occurred once. This sequence joins TRBV24-1 and TRBJ1-5, with unresolved D. CDR1 and CDR2 from the germline V gene are KGHDR and SFDVKD. The CDR3 covers 14 residues. The V gene lost 3 bases and the J gene lost 4 bases, with 9 bases spanning the gap. The CDR3 sequence is CATSDAARNQPQHF. CDR3 DNA: TGTGCCACCAGTGATGCCGCGCGGAATCAGCCCCAGCATTTT.

This chain links TRBV27 with TRBJ2-7; 9 bases agree with TRBD1. The junction had 4 bases not matched to a gene; V was cut back by 7 bases and J by 0 bases. In germline, CDR1 is MNHEY, CDR2 SMNVEV (reference sequence). The CDR3 runs to 14 residues. CDR3 amino acids: CASKQGASSYEQYF. CDR3 sequence (DNA): TGTGCCAGCAAACAGGGGGCAAGCTCCTACGAGCAGTACTTC.

V is TRBV28 and J is TRBJ2-3; TRBD1 agrees at 11 bases. CDR1 and CDR2 (germline): MDHEN, SYDVKM. CDR3 length: 16 amino acids. Trimming cost V 4 bases and J 5 bases; bases outside gene matches: 8. In DNA, the CDR3 is TGTGCCAGCAGTTACGGACAGGGGGCCGTTGAAGATACGCAGTATTTT. This codes for CASSYGQGAVEDTQYF.

This clone has only one observation. V gene TRBV14 combines with J gene TRBJ2-2, with D possibly called TRBD1 or TRBD2 (5 bases each). Germline CDR1 SGHDN, CDR2 FVKESK. Trimming took 4 bases from V and 2 from J, leaving 14 bases between them. The CDR3 spans 16 residues. The CDR3 region is CASSPGTLRNTGELFF. CDR3 DNA sequence: TGTGCCAGCAGCCCCGGGACCCTAAGAAACACCGGGGAGCTGTTTTTT.

The rearrangement links TRBV28 to TRBJ1-3; D not resolved. Germline V CDR1 and CDR2: MDHEN, SYDVKM. With 6 bases removed from V and 0 bases from J, the gap between germline ends came to 15 bases. The CDR3 loop spans 16 amino acids. The CDR3 sequence: CASSPWTGGSGNTIYF. DNA of the CDR3: TGTGCCAGCAGCCCCTGGACCGGAGGCTCTGGAAACACCATATATTTT.